A selection of T cell receptor beta chains follows, all from one sample in a study of beta chain features in type 1 diabetes. This table comes from immunoSEQ multiplex PCR, and its TCRdb copy is limited to in-frame clones, with some not included. The sample records about 620,000 clones, about a sixth being singletons. Input material: naive CD4+ T cells from blood. These TCRs come from a man aged 18 to 29 in good health. The CDR3 runs from the conserved cysteine through the conserved F or W. A D gene is named only where the DNA matches it firmly. Size is stated for part of the rows, as once, few or many counts, or as a class when the clone is expanded.

abundance: few
v_gene: TRBV15
d_gene: TRBD1
j_gene: TRBJ2-5
CDR3nt: TGTGCCACCAGCGGATACCTGACAGGGGGCGAGAAGACCCAGTACTTC
CDR3aa: CATSGYLTGGEKTQYF

abundance: few
v_gene: TRBV7-2
d_gene: -
j_gene: TRBJ2-7
CDR3nt: TGTGCCAGCAGCTCCCCCCCTGGGGGAGGAAGGTACGAGCAGTACTTC
CDR3aa: CASSSPPGGGRYEQYF

abundance: few
v_gene: TRBV2
d_gene: -
j_gene: TRBJ2-3
CDR3nt: TGTGCCACCAGAGGACAGTTACTTAGCACAGATACGCAGTATTTT
CDR3aa: CATRGQLLSTDTQYF

abundance: few
v_gene: TRBV6-5
d_gene: TRBD2
j_gene: TRBJ2-1
CDR3nt: TGTGCCAGCAGTTTCAGGACTAGTCGGTCTTATGAGCAGTTCTTC
CDR3aa: CASSFRTSRSYEQFF

abundance: -
v_gene: TRBV6-1
d_gene: -
j_gene: TRBJ2-1
CDR3nt: TGTGCCAGCAGCCTTATAGTTAATGAGCAGTTCTTC
CDR3aa: CASSLIVNEQFF

abundance: -
v_gene: TRBV28
d_gene: TRBD1
j_gene: TRBJ1-4
CDR3nt: TGTGCCAGCAGTCTTCCCGACAGGGGACGTGAAAAACTGTTTTTT
CDR3aa: CASSLPDRGREKLFF

abundance: -
v_gene: TRBV23-1
d_gene: TRBD1
j_gene: TRBJ2-7
CDR3nt: TGCGCCAGCAGTAAAACAGGGGGCCACGAGCAGTACTTC
CDR3aa: CASSKTGGHEQYF

abundance: -
v_gene: TRBV4-3
d_gene: -
j_gene: TRBJ1-1
CDR3nt: TGCGCCAGCAGCCAAGGGACCTTGAACACTGAAGCTTTCTTT
CDR3aa: CASSQGTLNTEAFF

abundance: few
v_gene: TRBV11-3
d_gene: TRBD1
j_gene: TRBJ2-3
CDR3nt: TGTGCCAGCAGTTGGCGGCCAGGGGGCACCGATACGCAGTATTTT
CDR3aa: CASSWRPGGTDTQYF

abundance: few
v_gene: TRBV6-5
d_gene: TRBD1
j_gene: TRBJ2-3
CDR3nt: TGTGCCAGCAGTTACGACAGGGGCACAGATACGCAGTATTTT
CDR3aa: CASSYDRGTDTQYF

abundance: -
v_gene: TRBV19
d_gene: -
j_gene: TRBJ1-4
CDR3nt: TGTGCCAGTAGAAACCCCAGAGAAAAACTGTTTTTT
CDR3aa: CASRNPREKLFF

abundance: -
v_gene: TRBV5-1
d_gene: -
j_gene: TRBJ1-4
CDR3nt: TGCGCCAGCAGCTTGGGCCGTAATGAAAAACTGTTTTTT
CDR3aa: CASSLGRNEKLFF

abundance: few
v_gene: TRBV9
d_gene: -
j_gene: TRBJ2-3
CDR3nt: TGTGCCAGCAGCGTAGCTTGGGCCTTAGATACGCAGTATTTT
CDR3aa: CASSVAWALDTQYF

abundance: -
v_gene: TRBV18
d_gene: TRBD1
j_gene: TRBJ2-5
CDR3nt: TGTGCCAGCTCACCTAATAGTAGACAGGGACAAGAGAGCCAGTACTTC
CDR3aa: CASSPNSRQGQESQYF

abundance: few
v_gene: TRBV10-3
d_gene: -
j_gene: TRBJ2-6
CDR3nt: TGTGCCATCAGTGAGTCTAGGGTTCGCTCTGGGGCCAACGTCCTGACTTTC
CDR3aa: CAISESRVRSGANVLTF

abundance: -
v_gene: TRBV7-2
d_gene: TRBD2
j_gene: TRBJ2-3
CDR3nt: TGTGCCAGCAGCTTAGCTAGCGGGAGAGCAGATACGCAGTATTTT
CDR3aa: CASSLASGRADTQYF

abundance: few
v_gene: TRBV30
d_gene: -
j_gene: TRBJ2-2
CDR3nt: TGTGCCTGGAGTGTACATCATTTGGCCGGGGAGCTGTTTTTT
CDR3aa: CAWSVHHLAGELFF

abundance: few
v_gene: TRBV7-6
d_gene: -
j_gene: TRBJ2-1
CDR3nt: TGTGCCAGCAGGTCCCTCCGGGGGGCCAACTACAATGAGCAGTTCTTC
CDR3aa: CASRSLRGANYNEQFF

abundance: -
v_gene: TRBV9
d_gene: -
j_gene: TRBJ2-7
CDR3nt: TGTGCCAGCAGCGTAGCGACGGACACCTTCTACGAGCAGTACTTC
CDR3aa: CASSVATDTFYEQYF

abundance: -
v_gene: TRBV5-1
d_gene: -
j_gene: TRBJ1-6
CDR3nt: TGCGCCAGCAGCTTGGAGTCCAGGGGAGATTCACCCCTCCACTTT
CDR3aa: CASSLESRGDSPLHF

abundance: few
v_gene: TRBV5-6
d_gene: -
j_gene: TRBJ2-7
CDR3nt: TGTGCCAGCAGCCTGGGGACCTACGAGCAGTACTTC
CDR3aa: CASSLGTYEQYF

abundance: -
v_gene: TRBV28
d_gene: TRBD1
j_gene: TRBJ2-7
CDR3nt: TGTGCCAGCAATCCGGGACAGCCCCCCTACGAGCAGTACTTC
CDR3aa: CASNPGQPPYEQYF

abundance: few
v_gene: TRBV27
d_gene: -
j_gene: TRBJ1-2
CDR3nt: TGTGCCAGCAGCCTGACAGGTGTTAACTATGGCTACACCTTC
CDR3aa: CASSLTGVNYGYTF

abundance: -
v_gene: TRBV5-4
d_gene: -
j_gene: TRBJ2-7
CDR3nt: TGTGCCAGCAGCTTGGCGTCTAACTACGAGCAGTACTTC
CDR3aa: CASSLASNYEQYF

abundance: -
v_gene: TRBV11-3
d_gene: -
j_gene: TRBJ2-2
CDR3nt: TGTGCCAGCAGCTTATTCCTCACCGGGGAGCTGTTTTTT
CDR3aa: CASSLFLTGELFF

abundance: -
v_gene: TRBV5-1
d_gene: TRBD1
j_gene: TRBJ1-6
CDR3nt: TGCGCCAGCAGCTCGGGACAGGGAGGGAATTCACCCCTCCACTTT
CDR3aa: CASSSGQGGNSPLHF

abundance: few
v_gene: TRBV6-6
d_gene: TRBD1
j_gene: TRBJ2-7
CDR3nt: TGTGCCAGCAGACATGACAGGGGGCGCTTCCCCTACGAGCAGTACTTC
CDR3aa: CASRHDRGRFPYEQYF

abundance: -
v_gene: TRBV4-2
d_gene: TRBD2
j_gene: TRBJ2-1
CDR3nt: TGTGCCAGCAGCCACCCGACTAGCGGGGTACCCCGGAATGAGCAGTTCTTC
CDR3aa: CASSHPTSGVPRNEQFF

abundance: few
v_gene: TRBV28
d_gene: TRBD2
j_gene: TRBJ2-5
CDR3nt: TGTGCCAGCAGAACCTCCCCACTAGCGGGAGGGCGAGAGACCCAGTACTTC
CDR3aa: CASRTSPLAGGRETQYF

abundance: few
v_gene: TRBV11-2
d_gene: TRBD2
j_gene: TRBJ2-7
CDR3nt: TGTGCCAGCAGCTCTATAACGGGGGGGTCCTACGAGCAGTACTTC
CDR3aa: CASSSITGGSYEQYF

abundance: few
v_gene: TRBV28
d_gene: TRBD1
j_gene: TRBJ2-2
CDR3nt: TGTGCCAGCACCAAGACTAGACAGGGGTCCGCCGGGGAGCTGTTTTTT
CDR3aa: CASTKTRQGSAGELFF

abundance: -
v_gene: TRBV29-1
d_gene: TRBD1
j_gene: TRBJ2-1
CDR3nt: TGCAGCGTTGAAGGCACAGGGGGCTTTTGGTACAATGAGCAGTTCTTC
CDR3aa: CSVEGTGGFWYNEQFF

abundance: -
v_gene: TRBV18
d_gene: TRBD1
j_gene: TRBJ2-7
CDR3nt: TGTGCCAGCTCACCCCAGGGGACAGGGGGTTCCTACGAGCAGTACTTC
CDR3aa: CASSPQGTGGSYEQYF

abundance: few
v_gene: TRBV5-4
d_gene: TRBD2
j_gene: TRBJ2-3
CDR3nt: TGTGCCAGCAGCGGAAGCGGGAGGGCCGTTCAAGATACGCAGTATTTT
CDR3aa: CASSGSGRAVQDTQYF

abundance: -
v_gene: TRBV19
d_gene: -
j_gene: TRBJ2-1
CDR3nt: TGTGCCACCAGTAGGTCAGGGCAGATTATTTATGAGCAGTTCTTC
CDR3aa: CATSRSGQIIYEQFF

abundance: -
v_gene: TRBV28
d_gene: -
j_gene: TRBJ2-7
CDR3nt: TGTGCCAGCAGTTACCCCAACTCCTACGAGCAGTACTTC
CDR3aa: CASSYPNSYEQYF

abundance: few
v_gene: TRBV7-2
d_gene: -
j_gene: TRBJ1-2
CDR3nt: TGTGCCAGCAGCTTAAGTCCTCGGGGGGCCCTCTCTCAAATCTATGGCTACACCTTC
CDR3aa: CASSLSPRGALSQIYGYTF

abundance: -
v_gene: TRBV28
d_gene: TRBD1
j_gene: TRBJ2-1
CDR3nt: TGTGCCAGCAATCGACAGGGGGCTTTAAATGAGCAGTTCTTC
CDR3aa: CASNRQGALNEQFF

abundance: few
v_gene: TRBV6-9
d_gene: TRBD1
j_gene: TRBJ2-6
CDR3nt: TGTGCCAGCAGTTATCCCGGACAGGAATATAGCTCTGGGGCCAACGTCCTGACTTTC
CDR3aa: CASSYPGQEYSSGANVLTF

abundance: few
v_gene: TRBV5-1
d_gene: TRBD1
j_gene: TRBJ2-5
CDR3nt: TGCGCCAGCAGCCCAGGGACAGGCAAAGAGACCCAGTACTTC
CDR3aa: CASSPGTGKETQYF

abundance: -
v_gene: TRBV6-5
d_gene: -
j_gene: TRBJ1-2
CDR3nt: TGTGCCAGCAGGCCCGATCCCACGGGGGGCTACACCTTC
CDR3aa: CASRPDPTGGYTF

abundance: -
v_gene: TRBV5-1
d_gene: TRBD1
j_gene: TRBJ2-5
CDR3nt: TGCGCCAGCAGCTTGGCCCGAGGACAGGGAGAGACCCAGTACTTC
CDR3aa: CASSLARGQGETQYF

abundance: few
v_gene: TRBV11-3
d_gene: -
j_gene: TRBJ2-5
CDR3nt: TGTGCCAGCAGCTTAGAAGGGGACGAGTACCAAGAGACCCAGTACTTC
CDR3aa: CASSLEGDEYQETQYF

abundance: once
v_gene: TRBV4-1
d_gene: -
j_gene: TRBJ2-2
CDR3nt: TGCGCCAGCAGCCAACTAGCCGGGGAGCTGTTTTTT
CDR3aa: CASSQLAGELFF

abundance: few
v_gene: TRBV4-1
d_gene: -
j_gene: TRBJ2-7
CDR3nt: TGCGCCAGCAGCCAAGACGGCAGGAACTCCTACGAGCAGTACTTC
CDR3aa: CASSQDGRNSYEQYF

abundance: -
v_gene: TRBV7-9
d_gene: TRBD1
j_gene: TRBJ2-1
CDR3nt: TGTGCCAGCAGTGGGACAGGGTGGAATGAGCAGTTCTTC
CDR3aa: CASSGTGWNEQFF

abundance: few
v_gene: TRBV27
d_gene: TRBD1
j_gene: TRBJ1-6
CDR3nt: TGTGCCAGCAGTTTTTCCAGGGGGTTGAATTCACCCCTCCACTTT
CDR3aa: CASSFSRGLNSPLHF

abundance: few
v_gene: TRBV29-1
d_gene: TRBD1
j_gene: TRBJ2-2
CDR3nt: TGCAGCGTTGGAGGGGGCCGGGGCCAAACCTCGAACACCGGGGAGCTGTTTTTT
CDR3aa: CSVGGGRGQTSNTGELFF

abundance: few
v_gene: TRBV10-3
d_gene: -
j_gene: TRBJ1-2
CDR3nt: TGTGCCATCAGTGATTCGGGGTCGCGGGGCTACACCTTC
CDR3aa: CAISDSGSRGYTF

abundance: -
v_gene: TRBV11-2
d_gene: TRBD2
j_gene: TRBJ2-7
CDR3nt: TGTGCCAGCAGCTACCCACTAGCGGGGGGCTACGAGCAGTACTTC
CDR3aa: CASSYPLAGGYEQYF

abundance: few
v_gene: TRBV7-2
d_gene: -
j_gene: TRBJ2-2
CDR3nt: TGTGCCAGCAGCTTAAAAGTCTCGGCAGGGAGTTACACCGGGGAGCTGTTTTTT
CDR3aa: CASSLKVSAGSYTGELFF

abundance: -
v_gene: TRBV10-3
d_gene: -
j_gene: TRBJ1-6
CDR3nt: TGTGCCATCAGTGTAGACATATTTAATTCACCCCTCCACTTT
CDR3aa: CAISVDIFNSPLHF

abundance: -
v_gene: TRBV9
d_gene: -
j_gene: TRBJ2-3
CDR3nt: TGTGCCAGCAGCGTATACGGGCACTCTAGCACAGATACGCAGTATTTT
CDR3aa: CASSVYGHSSTDTQYF

abundance: -
v_gene: TRBV4-3
d_gene: -
j_gene: TRBJ2-7
CDR3nt: TGCGCCAGCAGCCAAGAGGCAGGGCCTTTCCACGAGCAGTACTTC
CDR3aa: CASSQEAGPFHEQYF

abundance: -
v_gene: TRBV5-1
d_gene: -
j_gene: TRBJ1-2
CDR3nt: TGCGCCAGCAGCTTGAGGACGATGGACTATGGCTACACCTTC
CDR3aa: CASSLRTMDYGYTF